The source of this TCR beta chain is a study of shared clonotypes between healthy human individuals. Study-wide results and limits: Some clonotypes were shared by all four sorted-subset donors, while others were not shared. The non-shared ones had lower generation probabilities than the shared ones.

Sorted-subset replicate PCR reactions contained 150 to 200 ng DNA, corresponding to tens of thousands of T cell genomes. TCRdb keeps only in-frame clones here, not all; method: immunoSEQ multiplex PCR. Among roughly 2.2 million clones listed, less than 95% were seen once. V dropped 0 bases and J dropped 0; count of bases not matched to a gene: 1. CDR3 length: 15 amino acids. Germline-derived CDR1 and CDR2 are SGHRS and YFSETQ. To note about this clone: Antigen specificity is unknown. The same CDR3 can be traced to other DNA sequences in this sample.

The J gene is TRBJ2-7, the V gene TRBV5-1, with 9 bases fitting TRBD1. Sequencing input: naive CD4+ T cells from PBMCs. Subset specified: CD45RA+ positively selected. The sequence was obtained from a young man in good health. Some clones in this sample may be carry-over from other donors' samples. CDR3 sequence reads: CASSLGGQGSYEQYF. CDR3 in DNA: TGCGCCAGCAGCTTGGGGGGACAGGGCTCCTACGAGCAGTACTTC. Together with reference TRBV5-1 and TRBJ2-7, the CDR3 gives the full variable domain: KAGVTQTPRYLIKTRGQQVTLSCSPISGHRSVSWYQQTPGQGLQFLFEYFSETQRNKGNFPGRFSGRQFSNSRSEMNVSTLELGDSALYLCASSLGGQGSYEQYFGPGTRLTVT.